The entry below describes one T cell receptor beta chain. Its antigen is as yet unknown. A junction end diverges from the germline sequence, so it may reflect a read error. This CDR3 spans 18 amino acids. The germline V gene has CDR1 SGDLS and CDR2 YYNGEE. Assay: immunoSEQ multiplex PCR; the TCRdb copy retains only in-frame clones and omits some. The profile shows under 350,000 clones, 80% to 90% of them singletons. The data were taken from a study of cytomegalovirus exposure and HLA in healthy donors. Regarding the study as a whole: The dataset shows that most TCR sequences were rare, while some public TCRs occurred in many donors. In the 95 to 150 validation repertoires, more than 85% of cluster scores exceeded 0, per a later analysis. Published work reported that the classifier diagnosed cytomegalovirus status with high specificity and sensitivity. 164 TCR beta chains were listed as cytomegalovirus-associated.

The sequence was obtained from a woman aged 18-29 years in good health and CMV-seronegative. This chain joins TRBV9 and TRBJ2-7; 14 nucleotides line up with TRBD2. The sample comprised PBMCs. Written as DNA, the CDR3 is TGTGCCAGCAGCGTAGAGGGACTAGCGGGGGCCGGGTCCTTCGAGCAGTACTTC. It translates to CASSVEGLAGAGSFEQYF.